This T cell receptor beta chain was sequenced for a study of T-cell reconstitution after alpha-beta-depleted transplantation in children. This CDR3 has 16 residues. Unmatched junction bases numbered 8, after V lost 6 bases and J lost 3 bases. Germline lookup yields CDR1 DFQATT and CDR2 SNEGSKA (reference sequence). Construction of the TCRbeta library involved unique molecular identifiers. TCRdb redid the calling of the PCR reads with MiXCR, one entry per CDR3 protein. This table has around 100,000 distinct CDR3 sequences, about 6.8% appearing once. In this sample, this clonotype turned up many times. This specimen was PBMCs, taken before TCRalphabeta/CD19-depleted stem cell transplant. The receptor was isolated from a boy aged 2 to 10 with acute lymphoblastic leukemia, due to receive a stem cell transplant. The chain joins TRBV20-1 to TRBJ2-2; TRBD2 agrees at 12 bases. CDR3 DNA: TGCAGTGCCCAGTCTCTAGCGGGGGGGGACACCGGGGAGCTGTTTTTT. This sequence encodes CSAQSLAGGDTGELFF.